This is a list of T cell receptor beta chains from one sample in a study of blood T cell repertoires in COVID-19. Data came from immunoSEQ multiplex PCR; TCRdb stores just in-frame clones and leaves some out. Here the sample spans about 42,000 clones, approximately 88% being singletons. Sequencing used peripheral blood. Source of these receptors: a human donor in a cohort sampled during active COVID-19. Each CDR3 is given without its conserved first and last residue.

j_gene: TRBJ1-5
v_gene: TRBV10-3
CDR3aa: AISDYGQGSNQPQH

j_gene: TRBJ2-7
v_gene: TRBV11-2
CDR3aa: ASSLWQGHEQY

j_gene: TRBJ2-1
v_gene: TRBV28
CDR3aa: ASATYNEQF

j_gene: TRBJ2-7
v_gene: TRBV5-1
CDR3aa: ASSSLLGGPDSYEQY

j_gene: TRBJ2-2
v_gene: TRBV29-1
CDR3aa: SVGMTGNTGELF

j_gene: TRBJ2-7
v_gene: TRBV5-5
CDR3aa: ASSLEGQIAYEQY

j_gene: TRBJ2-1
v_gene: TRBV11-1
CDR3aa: ASSPRGGNEQF

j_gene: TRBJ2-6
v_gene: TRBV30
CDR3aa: AWSVLGSGANVLT

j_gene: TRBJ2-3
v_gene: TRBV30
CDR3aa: AWDNFRTSTDTQY

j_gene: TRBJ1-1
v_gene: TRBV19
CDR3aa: ASRTFMNTEAF

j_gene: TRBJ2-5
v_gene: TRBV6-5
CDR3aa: ASSQRTAQETQY

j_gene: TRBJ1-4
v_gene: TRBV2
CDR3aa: ASRAGAEKLF

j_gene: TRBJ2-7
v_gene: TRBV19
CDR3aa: ASSLPGQGKYEQY

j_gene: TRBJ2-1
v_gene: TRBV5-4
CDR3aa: ASSLAGIAGVYEQF

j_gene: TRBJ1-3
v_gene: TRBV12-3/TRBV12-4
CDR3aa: ASSPGQGNTIY

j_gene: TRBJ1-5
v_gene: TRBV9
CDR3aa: ASSVAGDYNQPQH

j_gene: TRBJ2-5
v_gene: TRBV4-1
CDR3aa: ASSQEGGAGGTQETQY

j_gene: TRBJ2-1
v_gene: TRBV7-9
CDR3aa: ASRSTGQGEQF

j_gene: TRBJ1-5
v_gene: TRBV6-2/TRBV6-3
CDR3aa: ASSYRQGRAPQH

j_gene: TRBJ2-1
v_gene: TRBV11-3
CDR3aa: ASSSRTSSHNEQF

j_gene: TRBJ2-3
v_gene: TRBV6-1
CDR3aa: ASSDGTSGWGADTQY

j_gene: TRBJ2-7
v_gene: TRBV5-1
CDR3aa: ASSLGQVYEQY

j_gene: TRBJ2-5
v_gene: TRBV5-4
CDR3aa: ASSLARTSGGEETQY

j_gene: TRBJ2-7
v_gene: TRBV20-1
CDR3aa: SASQTSRGEQY

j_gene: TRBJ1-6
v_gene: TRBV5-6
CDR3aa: ASSYRAGNSPLH

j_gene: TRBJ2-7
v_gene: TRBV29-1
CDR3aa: SGSGDVGQY

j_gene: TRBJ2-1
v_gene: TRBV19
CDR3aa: ASSIRARGGSYNEQF

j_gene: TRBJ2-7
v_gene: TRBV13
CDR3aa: ASSLVGTGGYEQY

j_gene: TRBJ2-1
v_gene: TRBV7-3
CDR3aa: ASSLDGGVRNEQF

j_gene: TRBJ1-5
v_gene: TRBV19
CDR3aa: ASSPTGGGSDRH

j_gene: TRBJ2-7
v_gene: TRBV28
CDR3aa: ASSGLAGTSYEQY

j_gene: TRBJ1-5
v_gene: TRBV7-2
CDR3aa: ASSFGHSSNQPQH

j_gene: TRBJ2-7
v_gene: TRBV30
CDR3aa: AWSVWGGSYEQY

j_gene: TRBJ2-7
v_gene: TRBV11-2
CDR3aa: ASSLTSGREYYEQY

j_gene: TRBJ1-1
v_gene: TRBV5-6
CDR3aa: ASSLGQYTEAF

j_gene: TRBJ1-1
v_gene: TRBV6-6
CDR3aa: ASNPTGGPNTEAF

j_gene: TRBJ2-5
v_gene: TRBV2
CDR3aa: ASSGQEETQY

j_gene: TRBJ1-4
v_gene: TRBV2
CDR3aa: ASRPDRATNEKLF

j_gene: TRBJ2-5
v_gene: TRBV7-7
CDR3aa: ASSSWGEGGLETQY

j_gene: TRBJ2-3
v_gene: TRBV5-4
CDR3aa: ASSAGLSRSDTQY

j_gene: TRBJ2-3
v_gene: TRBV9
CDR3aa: ASSVGLGGGLDTQY

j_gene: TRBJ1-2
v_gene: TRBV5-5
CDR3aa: ASSLEQGAYGYT

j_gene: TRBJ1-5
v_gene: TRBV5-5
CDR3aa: ASSLVALTGGGQPQH

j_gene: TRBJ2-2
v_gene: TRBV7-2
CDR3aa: ASSTSQGFGELF

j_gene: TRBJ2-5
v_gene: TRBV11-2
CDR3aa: ASSLDSRQQETQY

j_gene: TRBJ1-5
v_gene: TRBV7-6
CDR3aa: ASSAEQGSYQPQH

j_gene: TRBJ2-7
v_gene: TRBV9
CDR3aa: ASSVVDWGHEQY

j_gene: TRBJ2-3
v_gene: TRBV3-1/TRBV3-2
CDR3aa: ASSQGLATDTQY

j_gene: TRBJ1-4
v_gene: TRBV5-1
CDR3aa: ASSLPTNEKLF

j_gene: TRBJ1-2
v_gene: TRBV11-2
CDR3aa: ASSLGQGFNYGYT

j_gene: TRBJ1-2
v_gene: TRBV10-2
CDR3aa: ASSETGGYGYT

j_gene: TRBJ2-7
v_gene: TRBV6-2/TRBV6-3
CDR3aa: ASSYPRGSYEQY

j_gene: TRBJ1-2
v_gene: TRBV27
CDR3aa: ASSLSLQGAVGYT